This T cell receptor (beta chain) emerged from a study of blood T cell repertoires in COVID-19. Study details: T cells, B-cell-depleted T cells, or PBMCs supplied cDNA or gDNA.

The CDR3 has 16 amino acids. Per the germline V gene, CDR1 is LNHDA and CDR2 is SQIVND (reference sequence). V lost 3 bases and J lost 5; bases outside the gene matches: 10. Here immunoSEQ multiplex PCR was the method, and the copy in TCRdb shows in-frame clones only, minus some. The sample lists 52,000 or so clones; under 80% were seen once. The chain links TRBV19 to TRBJ1-5; 7 bases agree with TRBD1. Sequenced input: peripheral blood. This receptor was taken from a human donor in a cohort sampled during active COVID-19. The DNA of the CDR3 is TGTGCCAGTAGTATCAGTGCATTTCAGGGGGATCAGCCCCAGCATTTT. Its translation is CASSISAFQGDQPQHF.